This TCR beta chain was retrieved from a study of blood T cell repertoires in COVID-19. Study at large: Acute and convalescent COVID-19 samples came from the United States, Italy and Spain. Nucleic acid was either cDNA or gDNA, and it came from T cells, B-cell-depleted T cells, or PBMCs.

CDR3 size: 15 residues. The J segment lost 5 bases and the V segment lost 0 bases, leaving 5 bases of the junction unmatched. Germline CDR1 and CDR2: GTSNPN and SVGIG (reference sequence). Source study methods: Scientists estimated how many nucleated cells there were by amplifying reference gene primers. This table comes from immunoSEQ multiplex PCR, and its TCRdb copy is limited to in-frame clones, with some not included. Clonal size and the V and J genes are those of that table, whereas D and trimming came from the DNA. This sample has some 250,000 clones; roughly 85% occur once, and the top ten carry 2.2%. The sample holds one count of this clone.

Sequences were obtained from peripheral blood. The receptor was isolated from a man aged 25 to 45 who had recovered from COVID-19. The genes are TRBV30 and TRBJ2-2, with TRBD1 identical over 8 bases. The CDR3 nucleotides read TGTGCCTGGAGTGTGGCAGGGGGCTGGACCGGGGAGCTGTTTTTT. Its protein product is CAWSVAGGWTGELFF.